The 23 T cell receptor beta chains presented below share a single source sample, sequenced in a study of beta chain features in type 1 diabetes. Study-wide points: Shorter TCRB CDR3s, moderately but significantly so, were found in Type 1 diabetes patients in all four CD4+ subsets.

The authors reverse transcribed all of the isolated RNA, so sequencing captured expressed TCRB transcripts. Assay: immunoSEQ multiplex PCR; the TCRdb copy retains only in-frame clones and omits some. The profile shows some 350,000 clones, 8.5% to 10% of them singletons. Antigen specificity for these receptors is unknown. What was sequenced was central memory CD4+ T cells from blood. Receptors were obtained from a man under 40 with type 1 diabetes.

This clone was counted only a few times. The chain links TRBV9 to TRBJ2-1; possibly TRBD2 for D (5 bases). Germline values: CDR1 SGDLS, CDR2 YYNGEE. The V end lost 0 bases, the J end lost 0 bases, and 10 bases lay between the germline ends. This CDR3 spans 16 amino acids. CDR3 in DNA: TGTGCCAGCAGCGTAGCCCCCGGGGACTCCTACAATGAGCAGTTCTTC. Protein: CASSVAPGDSYNEQFF.

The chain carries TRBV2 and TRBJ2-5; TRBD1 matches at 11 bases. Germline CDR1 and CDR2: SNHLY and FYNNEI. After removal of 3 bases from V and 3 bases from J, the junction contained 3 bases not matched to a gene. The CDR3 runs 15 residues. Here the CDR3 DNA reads TGTGCCAGCAGTGATAGGGGACAGGGGGAAGAGACCCAGTACTTC. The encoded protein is CASSDRGQGEETQYF.

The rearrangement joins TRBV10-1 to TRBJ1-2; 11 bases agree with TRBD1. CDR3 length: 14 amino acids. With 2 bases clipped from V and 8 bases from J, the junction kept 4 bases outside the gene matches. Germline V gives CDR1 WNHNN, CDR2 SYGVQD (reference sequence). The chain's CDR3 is CASSEGQGARGYTF. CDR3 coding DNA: TGCGCCAGCAGTGAGGGACAGGGGGCGCGCGGCTACACCTTC.

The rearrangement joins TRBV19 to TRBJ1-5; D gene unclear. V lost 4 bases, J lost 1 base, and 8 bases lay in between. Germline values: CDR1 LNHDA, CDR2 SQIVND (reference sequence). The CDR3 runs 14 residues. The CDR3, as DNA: TGTGCCAGTAGTAAATCTACGAGCAATCAGCCCCAGCATTTT. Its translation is CASSKSTSNQPQHF.

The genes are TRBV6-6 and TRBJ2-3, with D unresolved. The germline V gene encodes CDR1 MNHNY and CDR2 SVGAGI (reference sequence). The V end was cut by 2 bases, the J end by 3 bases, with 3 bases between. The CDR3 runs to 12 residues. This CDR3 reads CASSYTTDTQYF. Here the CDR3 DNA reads TGTGCCAGCAGTTACACAACAGATACGCAGTATTTT.

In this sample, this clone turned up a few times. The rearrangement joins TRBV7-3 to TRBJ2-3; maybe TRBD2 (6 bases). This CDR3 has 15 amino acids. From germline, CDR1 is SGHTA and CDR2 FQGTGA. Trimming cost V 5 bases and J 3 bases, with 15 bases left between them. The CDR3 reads CASSPRGSGTDTQYF. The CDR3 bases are TGTGCCAGCAGCCCACGGGGCAGCGGGACAGATACGCAGTATTTT. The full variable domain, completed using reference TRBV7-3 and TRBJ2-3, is GAGVSQTPSNKVTEKGKYVELRCDPISGHTALYWYRQSLGQGPEFLIYFQGTGAADDSGLPNDRFFAVRPEGSVSTLKIQRTERGDSAVYLCASSPRGSGTDTQYFGPGTRLTVL.

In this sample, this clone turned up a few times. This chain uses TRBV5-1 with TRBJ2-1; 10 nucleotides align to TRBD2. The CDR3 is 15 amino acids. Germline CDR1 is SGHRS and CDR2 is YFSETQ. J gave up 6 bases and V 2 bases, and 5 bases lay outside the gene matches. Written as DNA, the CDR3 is TGCGCCAGCAGCTTAGGACTAGCGGCTACCAATGAGCAGTTCTTC. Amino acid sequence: CASSLGLAATNEQFF.

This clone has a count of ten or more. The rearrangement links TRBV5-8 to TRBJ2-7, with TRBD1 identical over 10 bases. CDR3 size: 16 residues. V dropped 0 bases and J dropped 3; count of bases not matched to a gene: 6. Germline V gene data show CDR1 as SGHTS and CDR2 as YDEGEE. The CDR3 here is CASSLESGQGLYEQYF. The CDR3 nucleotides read TGTGCCAGCAGCTTGGAGTCGGGACAGGGGCTCTACGAGCAGTACTTC.

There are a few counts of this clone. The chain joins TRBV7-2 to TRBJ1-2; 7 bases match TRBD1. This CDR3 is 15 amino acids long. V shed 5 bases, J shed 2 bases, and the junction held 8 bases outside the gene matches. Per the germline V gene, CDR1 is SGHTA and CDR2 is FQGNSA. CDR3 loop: CASSLTTGQNYGYTF. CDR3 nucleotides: TGTGCCAGCAGCCTAACGACAGGGCAGAACTATGGCTACACCTTC.

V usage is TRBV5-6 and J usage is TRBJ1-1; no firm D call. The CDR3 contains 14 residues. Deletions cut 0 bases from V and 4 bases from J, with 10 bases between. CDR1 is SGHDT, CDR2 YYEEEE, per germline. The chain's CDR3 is CASSLGLVGTEAFF. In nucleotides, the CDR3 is TGTGCCAGCAGCTTGGGTCTCGTCGGCACTGAAGCTTTCTTT.

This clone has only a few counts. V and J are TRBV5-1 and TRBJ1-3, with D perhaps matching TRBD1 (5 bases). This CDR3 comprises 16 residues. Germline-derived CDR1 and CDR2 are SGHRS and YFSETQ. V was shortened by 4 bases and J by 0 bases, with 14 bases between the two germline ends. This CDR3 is CASSVGPALSGNTIYF. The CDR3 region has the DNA TGCGCCAGCAGCGTGGGACCGGCCCTCTCTGGAAACACCATATATTTT.

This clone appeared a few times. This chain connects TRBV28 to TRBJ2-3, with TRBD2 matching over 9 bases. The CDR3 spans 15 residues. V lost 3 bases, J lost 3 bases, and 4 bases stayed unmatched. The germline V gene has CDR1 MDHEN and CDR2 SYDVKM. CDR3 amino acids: CASSFRGLATDTQYF. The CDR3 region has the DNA TGTGCCAGCAGTTTCAGAGGACTAGCGACAGATACGCAGTATTTT.

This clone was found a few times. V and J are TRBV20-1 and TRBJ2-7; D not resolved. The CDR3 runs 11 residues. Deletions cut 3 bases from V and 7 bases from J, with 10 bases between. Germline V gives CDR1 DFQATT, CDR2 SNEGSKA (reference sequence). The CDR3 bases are TGCAGTGCTAGGACCTTATGGGAGCAGTACTTC. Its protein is CSARTLWEQYF.

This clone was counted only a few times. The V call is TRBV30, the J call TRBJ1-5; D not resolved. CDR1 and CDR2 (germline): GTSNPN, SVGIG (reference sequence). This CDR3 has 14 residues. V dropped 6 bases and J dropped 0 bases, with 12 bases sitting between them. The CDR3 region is CACQAGDSNQPQHF. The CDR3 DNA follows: TGTGCCTGCCAAGCGGGAGATAGCAATCAGCCCCAGCATTTT.

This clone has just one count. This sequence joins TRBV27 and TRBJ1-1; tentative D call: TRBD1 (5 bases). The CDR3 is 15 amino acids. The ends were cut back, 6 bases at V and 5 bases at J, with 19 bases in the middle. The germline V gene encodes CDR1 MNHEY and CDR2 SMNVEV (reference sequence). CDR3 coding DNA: TGTGCCAGCAGGCTGGGGGGGAGTGGAAGGACTGAAGCTTTCTTT. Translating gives CASRLGGSGRTEAFF.

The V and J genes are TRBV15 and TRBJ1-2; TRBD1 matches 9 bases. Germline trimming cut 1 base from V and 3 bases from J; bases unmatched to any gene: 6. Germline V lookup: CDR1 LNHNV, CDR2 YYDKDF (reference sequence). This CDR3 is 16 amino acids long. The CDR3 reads CATSRGSQGADYGYTF. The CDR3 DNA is TGTGCCACCAGCAGAGGCTCACAGGGGGCGGACTATGGCTACACCTTC.

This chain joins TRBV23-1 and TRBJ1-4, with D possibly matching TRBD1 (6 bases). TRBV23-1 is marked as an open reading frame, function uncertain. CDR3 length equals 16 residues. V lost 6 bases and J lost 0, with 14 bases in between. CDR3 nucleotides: TGCGCCAGCAGCCGGGACACTCGGTCAACTAATGAAAAACTGTTTTTT. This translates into CASSRDTRSTNEKLFF.

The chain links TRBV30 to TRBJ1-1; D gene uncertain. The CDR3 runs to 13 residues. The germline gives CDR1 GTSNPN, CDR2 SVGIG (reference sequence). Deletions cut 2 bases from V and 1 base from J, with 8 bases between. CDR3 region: CAWSNLPNTEAFF. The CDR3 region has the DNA TGTGCCTGGAGTAATCTGCCGAACACTGAAGCTTTCTTT. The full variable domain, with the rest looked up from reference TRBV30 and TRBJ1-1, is SQTIHQWPATLVQPVGSPLSLECTVEGTSNPNLYWYRQAAGRGLQLLFYSVGIGQISSEVPQNLSASRPQDRQFILSSKKLLLSDSGFYLCAWSNLPNTEAFFGQGTRLTVV.

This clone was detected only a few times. CDR3 sequence (DNA): TGCGCCAGCAGCTTCCTAAGCGGGGTGAGGAATGAGCAGTTCTTC. Its translation: CASSFLSGVRNEQFF. V gene TRBV5-1 combines with J gene TRBJ2-1; TRBD2 matches 7 bases. The germline V gene has CDR1 SGHRS and CDR2 YFSETQ. Trimming took 2 bases from V and 7 from J; bases not matched to a gene: 9. The CDR3 extends over 15 amino acids.

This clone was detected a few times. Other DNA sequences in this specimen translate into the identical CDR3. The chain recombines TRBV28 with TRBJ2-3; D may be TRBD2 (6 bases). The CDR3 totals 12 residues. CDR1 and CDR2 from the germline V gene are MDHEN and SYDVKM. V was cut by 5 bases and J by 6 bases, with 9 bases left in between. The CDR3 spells CASSPGRDTQYF. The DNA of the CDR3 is TGTGCCAGCAGTCCAGGGAGGGATACGCAGTATTTT.

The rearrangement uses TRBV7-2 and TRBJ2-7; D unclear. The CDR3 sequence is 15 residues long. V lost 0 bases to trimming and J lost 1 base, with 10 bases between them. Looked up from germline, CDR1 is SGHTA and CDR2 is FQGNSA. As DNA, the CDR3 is TGTGCCAGCAGCTTAGCGGTCGGATTATCCTACGAGCAGTACTTC. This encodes CASSLAVGLSYEQYF.

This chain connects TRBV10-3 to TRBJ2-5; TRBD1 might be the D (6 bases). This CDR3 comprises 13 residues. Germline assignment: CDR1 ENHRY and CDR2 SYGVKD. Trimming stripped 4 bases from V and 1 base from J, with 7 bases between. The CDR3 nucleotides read TGTGCCATCAGTGGGGGGCCCCAAGAGACCCAGTACTTC. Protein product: CAISGGPQETQYF.

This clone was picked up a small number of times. The CDR3 DNA reads as TGTGCCACCAGGGACAGACTGATGTCGGATACGCAGTATTTT. It codes for CATRDRLMSDTQYF. J is TRBJ2-3 and V is TRBV6-6; 7 bases are a match to TRBD1. There are 14 residues in the CDR3. Trimming removed 10 bases from V and 6 bases from J; junction bases left unmatched: 13. The germline gives CDR1 MNHNY, CDR2 SVGAGI (reference sequence).